The entry below gives a single T cell receptor beta chain sequence along with its context. The clone's antigen remains unknown. No base qualities exist here, and no much larger clone lies one base off it. This specimen's treatment or condition label, per the study, means: in vitro stimulation with specific CMV peptide epitopes to enrich CMV-specific T cells. These data belong to a study of T cell repertoires in cytomegalovirus infection (dated by TCRdb to about 2019). In the study overall: Peptide stimulations targeted recently identified HLA-C-restricted CMV epitopes, whose presentation resists viral immunomodulation, together with well-studied HLA-B-restricted epitopes. Donor HLA type was relevant to the analysis, because carriage of CMV infection together with the matching HLA type was indicated by public TCR beta signatures.

The paper's findings and limits, for the study overall: In the ex vivo response, HLA-C-restricted CMV-specific TCR beta clonotypes were dominant, and in two of eight donors the single most frequent clonotype came from this HLA-C-restricted group. Carriers of CMV infection plus the relevant HLA type were discriminated by the cumulative frequency of public TCR beta family members in the study cohort and in an independent roughly 370-donor cohort.

Sequencing was performed on an Illumina HiSeq 1500. The public reads were reprocessed in TCRdb via fastp at Q25 and MiXCR, keeping in-frame beta chains. Entries that share a CDR3 protein sequence are merged under the most common genes and DNA. The sample yields 110,000 to 150,000 distinct CDR3 sequences; about 32% were counted once. Around half of the sample is held by the ten biggest clonotypes. V was cut back by 9 bases and J by 4 bases, leaving a gap of 10 bases between them. The CDR3 has 12 amino acids, counting the end cysteine and phenylalanine. The only DNA kept is the CDR3, 36 bases in frame from the first base. CDR1 and CDR2 were assigned from the germline V gene as MNHEY and SVGEGT.

The sequence was collected from a human donor in good health (CMV status not recorded). Some clones in this sample may be carry-over from other donors' samples. The sample was CD8+ T cells from cultured PBMCs, taken from culture after CMV antigen stimulation. The chain is assembled from TRBV6-2 or TRBV6-3 and TRBJ1-5; the D gene identity is not certain. For the CDR3, the sequence is CASGRDNQPQHF. The sequence in DNA is TGTGCCAGTGGACGCGATAATCAGCCCCAGCATTTT.